This T cell receptor beta chain was recovered during a study of blood T cell repertoires in COVID-19. The protocol was immunoSEQ multiplex PCR, while the TCRdb copy is restricted to in-frame clones and leaves out a portion. Counted here are approximately 290,000 clones, around 89% occurring once; the ten biggest clones make up around 4.4%. Germline values: CDR1 LNHDA, CDR2 SQIVND (reference sequence). J gave up 5 bases and V 3 bases, and 13 bases lay outside the gene matches. The CDR3 has 17 residues. Sequenced material: PBMCs or T cells enriched from blood (not recorded which). V gene TRBV19 combines with J gene TRBJ2-1; 7 bases agree with TRBD2. This TCR derives from a woman aged 18-30 years with acute COVID-19. The CDR3 sequence is CASSIAQGAGLNNEQFF. In DNA form, the CDR3 reads TGTGCCAGTAGTATCGCCCAGGGAGCGGGACTAAACAATGAGCAGTTCTTC.